This T cell receptor (beta chain) was sequenced during a study of radiation and T cells in renal cell carcinoma. The data were produced by immunoSEQ multiplex PCR, yet TCRdb's version contains in-frame clones alone and is incomplete. The table records some 150,000 clones, approximately 87% of them present only once. This clone appeared once. The CDR3 totals 15 residues. Germline V gives CDR1 MNHNY, CDR2 SVGAGI (reference sequence). After removal of 5 bases from V and 3 bases from J, the junction contained 8 bases not matched to a gene. This sample's time point: baseline pretreatment blood. Treatment given: 15 Gy SBRT to primary tumor, nephrectomy 4 weeks later. This renal cell carcinoma was of the clear cell type.

The receptor's source is a woman aged 50 to 60 with renal cell carcinoma. Sequences were derived from blood, sampled from a patient whose treatment included radiotherapy and nephrectomy. The chain combines TRBV6-6 with TRBJ2-7; 9 bases map to TRBD1. The CDR3 DNA sequence: TGTGCCAGCAGTCACCATCAGACAGGGGGCTACGAGCAGTACTTC. The encoded protein is CASSHHQTGGYEQYF.